The 19 T cell receptor beta chains in this list originate from one sample, sequenced in a study of blood T cell repertoires in COVID-19. Sequencing used immunoSEQ multiplex PCR; TCRdb keeps in-frame clones, though not all of them. The sample has around 24,000 clones, about four fifths seen once. Sequencing was done on a sample of peripheral blood. The receptors were sampled from a man older than 75 with active or convalescent COVID-19.

This chain connects TRBV6-5 to TRBJ1-2; D unclear. Between the trimmed V and J ends, which lost 2 bases and 0 bases, there was a span of 13 bases. The germline CDR1 and CDR2 sequences are MNHEY and SVGAGI. This CDR3 contains 16 residues. The CDR3 nucleotides read TGTGCCAGCAGTTACGAGTTGGGCCGAGCTAACTATGGCTACACCTTC. Amino acid sequence: CASSYELGRANYGYTF.

The chain recombines TRBV6-2 or TRBV6-3 with TRBJ2-1, with 10 bases matching TRBD2. This CDR3 region has 17 residues. Germline loops: CDR1 MNHEY, CDR2 SVGEGT. The V segment lost 3 bases and the J segment 3 bases; nucleotides outside the gene matches: 8. The chain's CDR3 is CASSYSPLAGVYNEQFF. The CDR3 DNA reads TGTGCCAGCAGTTATTCCCCCCTAGCGGGGGTCTACAATGAGCAGTTCTTC.

The V and J genes are TRBV10-3 and TRBJ1-2; TRBD1 agrees at 9 bases. The CDR3 contains 14 residues. From germline, CDR1 is ENHRY and CDR2 SYGVKD. The junction had 8 bases not matched to a gene; V was cut back by 6 bases and J by 6 bases. This CDR3 reads CAIRGTGFSNGYTF. CDR3 nucleotide sequence: TGTGCCATCAGAGGGACAGGGTTTTCCAATGGCTACACCTTC.

This clone has more than one count but fewer than ten. The rearrangement uses TRBV7-2 and TRBJ1-2, with D perhaps TRBD1 (6 bases). Germline V gives CDR1 SGHTA, CDR2 FQGNSA. The CDR3 is 13 residues long. Between the trimmed V and J ends, which lost 0 bases and 7 bases, there was a span of 9 bases. The CDR3 coding sequence is TGTGCCAGCAGCTTAGCAACAGGGATTGGCTACACCTTC. Its translation is CASSLATGIGYTF. Combining the CDR3 with reference TRBV7-2 and TRBJ1-2 gives the whole variable domain GAGVSQSPSNKVTEKGKDVELRCDPISGHTALYWYRQSLGQGLEFLIYFQGNSAPDKSGLPSDRFSAERTGGSVSTLTIQRTQQEDSAVYLCASSLATGIGYTFGSGTRLTVV.

This clone occurred a few times. V is TRBV20-1 and J is TRBJ2-1; a weak D match, TRBD1 (6 bases). V was pared by 3 bases and J by 6 bases, with 18 bases between. Per germline, CDR1 DFQATT and CDR2 SNEGSKA (reference sequence). CDR3 length equals 15 residues. The DNA for the CDR3 is TGCAGTGCTAGTTCCGGGACACACGGCGGCAATGAGCAGTTCTTC. Residues: CSASSGTHGGNEQFF.

This clone occurred a few times. The chain combines TRBV7-2 with TRBJ1-1, with D unclear. Trimming shortened V by 1 base and J by 1 base, and 4 bases separated the two germline ends. From germline, CDR1 is SGHTA and CDR2 FQGNSA. The CDR3 has 13 amino acids. The CDR3 sequence is CASSLDSNTEAFF. For the CDR3, the DNA is TGTGCCAGCAGCTTAGACTCGAACACTGAAGCTTTCTTT.

The chain joins TRBV7-8 to TRBJ1-3; D ambiguous. Germline V gene lookup returns CDR1 SGHVS and CDR2 FQNEAQ. V was pared by 5 bases and J by 1 base, with 9 bases between. This CDR3 has 14 residues. CDR3 DNA sequence: TGTGCCAGCAGCCATACGACTTCTGGAAACACCATATATTTT. This encodes CASSHTTSGNTIYF.

The V and J genes are TRBV27 and TRBJ1-1; no clear D gene. The germline V gene has CDR1 MNHEY and CDR2 SMNVEV (reference sequence). The CDR3 totals 14 residues. V dropped 4 bases and J dropped 4 bases, with 13 bases sitting between them. Here the CDR3 reads CASSSHRGITEAFF. CDR3 bases: TGTGCCAGCAGTTCCCACCGCGGAATCACTGAAGCTTTCTTT.

The V call is TRBV7-9, the J call TRBJ2-7, with TRBD1 identical over 7 bases. Per the germline V gene, CDR1 is SEHNR and CDR2 is FQNEAQ (reference sequence). V shed 5 bases, J shed 2 bases, and the junction held 9 bases outside the gene matches. The CDR3 is 15 residues long. The CDR3: CASSPGRDSPYEQYF. The DNA of the CDR3 is TGTGCCAGCAGCCCCGGCCGGGACAGCCCCTACGAGCAGTACTTC.

The CDR3 nucleotides read TGTGCCAGCAGTGATTGGCAGGGCCAAGAGACCCAGTACTTC. Protein sequence: CASSDWQGQETQYF. V usage is TRBV6-1 and J usage is TRBJ2-5, with TRBD1 as a possible D gene (5 bases). The germline gives CDR1 MNHNS, CDR2 SASEGT. This CDR3 comprises 14 residues. Trimming shortened V by 3 bases and J by 1 base, and 9 bases separated the two germline ends.

The rearrangement joins TRBV19 to TRBJ2-2; 12 bases agree with TRBD1. The junction had 7 bases not matched to a gene; V was cut back by 10 bases and J by 4 bases. Germline V CDR1 and CDR2: LNHDA, SQIVND (reference sequence). The CDR3 has 15 residues. The DNA of the CDR3 is TGTGCCATCAAGAGGGACAGGGGGCTCACCGGGGAGCTGTTTTTT. This codes for CAIKRDRGLTGELFF.

This rearrangement joins TRBV4-1 to TRBJ2-7; no reliable D call. Germline CDR1 is MGHRA and CDR2 is YSYEKL. This CDR3 is 13 amino acids long. Between the trimmed V and J ends, which lost 4 bases and 2 bases, there was a span of 9 bases. In nucleotides, the CDR3 is TGCGCCAGCAGCCGAACTGAAACCTACGAGCAGTACTTC. Protein product: CASSRTETYEQYF.

The chain recombines TRBV2 with TRBJ1-2, with D unclear. There are 15 residues in the CDR3. V lost 7 bases to trimming and J lost 4 bases, with 19 bases between them. CDR1 and CDR2 (germline): SNHLY, FYNNEI. In DNA, the CDR3 is TGTGCCAGCACTGCTCTGAGGGAAGCCATCTATGGCTACACCTTC. It specifies CASTALREAIYGYTF.

This clone was observed a handful of times. The chain employs TRBV5-4 and TRBJ1-6, with D possibly TRBD1 on 6 matching bases. This CDR3 comprises 16 residues. CDR1 and CDR2 (germline): SGHNT, YYREEE (reference sequence). V was trimmed by 6 bases and J by 0 bases, leaving 13 bases between them. The CDR3 loop is CASTMDRNSYNSPLHF. The CDR3, as DNA: TGTGCCAGCACCATGGACAGAAACTCCTATAATTCACCCCTCCACTTT.

The rearrangement uses TRBV6-5 and TRBJ1-2; D not certain. The CDR3 length is 14 residues. V was cut by 4 bases and J by 0 bases, with 9 bases left in between. Germline V lookup: CDR1 MNHEY, CDR2 SVGAGI. The CDR3 DNA follows: TGTGCCAGCAGTTTGCGGGGAGCTAACTATGGCTACACCTTC. As protein: CASSLRGANYGYTF.

The chain joins TRBV12-3 or TRBV12-4 to TRBJ1-1; D gene unclear. With 3 bases removed from V and 3 bases from J, the gap between germline ends came to 8 bases. The CDR3 length is 13 residues. The CDR3 DNA sequence: TGTGCCAGCAGTTTTAGCCAGTACACTGAAGCTTTCTTT. Its protein is CASSFSQYTEAFF.

The chain is built from TRBV28 and TRBJ1-2; TRBD1 aligns across 7 bases. V lost 6 bases, J lost 4 bases, and 11 bases stayed unmatched. CDR1 and CDR2 from the germline V gene are MDHEN and SYDVKM. The CDR3 is made up of 15 amino acids. CDR3 in amino acids: CASRDSQGVIYGYTF. In nucleotides, the CDR3 is TGTGCCAGCAGGGATTCCCAGGGGGTAATCTATGGCTACACCTTC.

The chain recombines TRBV7-2 with TRBJ2-7; tentative D call: TRBD2 (6 bases). CDR1 is SGHTA and CDR2 is FQGNSA in the germline V gene. Trimming removed 3 bases at V and 2 bases at J, with 11 bases between. The CDR3 runs 14 residues. The CDR3 DNA follows: TGTGCCAGCAGCTTGGTGGGGGGACCCTACGAGCAGTACTTC. Amino acid sequence: CASSLVGGPYEQYF. Looking up the rest from reference TRBV7-2 and TRBJ2-7 gives the full variable domain: GAGVSQSPSNKVTEKGKDVELRCDPISGHTALYWYRQSLGQGLEFLIYFQGNSAPDKSGLPSDRFSAERTGGSVSTLTIQRTQQEDSAVYLCASSLVGGPYEQYFGPGTRLTVT.

This chain joins TRBV6-2 or TRBV6-3 and TRBJ2-2, with a possible D match to TRBD2 (6 bases). The CDR3 totals 15 residues. V was trimmed by 4 bases and J by 7 bases, leaving 16 bases between them. Germline V gene data show CDR1 as MNHEY and CDR2 as SVGEGT. Here the CDR3 reads CASSFLRDRGGELFF. The CDR3, as DNA: TGTGCCAGCAGTTTTTTGCGGGACCGGGGCGGGGAGCTGTTTTTT.